These T cell receptor beta chains were read from a single sample in a study of T cells in Graves' hyperthyroidism and ophthalmopathy. TCRdb recomputed calls from the multiplex PCR reads with MiXCR, one row per CDR3 protein. Of under 450,000 distinct CDR3 sequences detected, approximately 14% appear once; the ten largest clones hold approximately 7.5%. The specimen was blood. The receptors were gathered from a woman aged 18-29 years with Graves' hyperthyroidism. CDR3s include the opening cysteine and the closing phenylalanine or tryptophan. Each record gives: D gene, J gene, CDR3 length, V gene, clone size, CDR3 protein, CDR3 DNA. The D gene is left open where the match is weak. Some rows have no size entry. The others give once, few or many, or a class for an expanded clone.

d_call: TRBD2
j_call: TRBJ2-1
cdr3_length: 14
v_call: TRBV6-1
clone_size: many
cdr3_aa: CASSLAEQDNEQFF
cdr3_nt: TGTGCCAGCAGCCTAGCGGAGCAGGACAATGAGCAGTTCTTC

d_call: .
j_call: TRBJ2-5
cdr3_length: 14
v_call: TRBV11-3
clone_size: .
cdr3_aa: CASSLFYPQETQYF
cdr3_nt: TGTGCCAGCAGCTTATTTTATCCTCAAGAGACCCAGTACTTC

d_call: TRBD2
j_call: TRBJ2-5
cdr3_length: 16
v_call: TRBV20-1
clone_size: many
cdr3_aa: CSARDGGGTDVETQYF
cdr3_nt: TGCAGTGCTAGAGATGGGGGAGGGACCGACGTAGAGACCCAGTACTTC

d_call: .
j_call: TRBJ1-3
cdr3_length: 12
v_call: TRBV3-1
clone_size: many
cdr3_aa: CASSQDAYTIYF
cdr3_nt: TGTGCCAGCAGCCAAGATGCGTACACCATATATTTT

d_call: .
j_call: TRBJ2-2
cdr3_length: 16
v_call: TRBV15
clone_size: .
cdr3_aa: CATSRPRAGFTGELFF
cdr3_nt: TGTGCCACCAGCAGGCCTAGGGCGGGTTTCACCGGGGAGCTGTTTTTT

d_call: TRBD2
j_call: TRBJ2-2
cdr3_length: 15
v_call: TRBV19
clone_size: .
cdr3_aa: CASSTAGGNTGELFF
cdr3_nt: TGTGCCAGTAGTACAGCGGGAGGGAACACCGGGGAGCTGTTTTTT

d_call: TRBD1
j_call: TRBJ1-2
cdr3_length: 14
v_call: TRBV3-1
clone_size: few
cdr3_aa: CASSGTGAAGGYTF
cdr3_nt: TGTGCCAGCAGCGGGACAGGCGCCGCAGGTGGCTACACCTTC

d_call: .
j_call: TRBJ1-4
cdr3_length: 14
v_call: TRBV6-1
clone_size: .
cdr3_aa: CASSGLGGPVKLFF
cdr3_nt: TGTGCCAGCAGTGGGTTAGGGGGACCCGTCAAACTGTTTTTT

d_call: .
j_call: TRBJ1-5
cdr3_length: 14
v_call: TRBV6-1
clone_size: many
cdr3_aa: CASSSRGKWQPQHF
cdr3_nt: TGTGCCAGCAGTTCCAGGGGAAAGTGGCAGCCCCAGCATTTT

d_call: .
j_call: TRBJ2-3
cdr3_length: 13
v_call: TRBV30
clone_size: .
cdr3_aa: CAWRQRGTDTQYF
cdr3_nt: TGTGCCTGGAGACAGCGGGGCACAGATACGCAGTATTTT

d_call: .
j_call: TRBJ2-1
cdr3_length: 16
v_call: TRBV11-2
clone_size: many
cdr3_aa: CASSPPRPPFGNEQFF
cdr3_nt: TGTGCCAGCAGCCCTCCCCGTCCACCTTTCGGCAATGAGCAGTTCTTC

d_call: TRBD1
j_call: TRBJ1-6
cdr3_length: 17
v_call: TRBV5-6
clone_size: many
cdr3_aa: CASSAYRRTGGNSPLHF
cdr3_nt: TGTGCCAGCAGCGCCTACCGCCGGACAGGGGGTAATTCACCCCTCCACTTT

d_call: .
j_call: TRBJ1-1
cdr3_length: 13
v_call: TRBV27
clone_size: many
cdr3_aa: CASLGAMNTEAFF
cdr3_nt: TGTGCCAGCCTCGGGGCCATGAACACTGAAGCTTTCTTT

d_call: .
j_call: TRBJ2-7
cdr3_length: 13
v_call: TRBV27
clone_size: many
cdr3_aa: CASKSGAGYEQYF
cdr3_nt: TGTGCCAGCAAATCCGGGGCAGGCTACGAGCAGTACTTC

d_call: .
j_call: TRBJ2-5
cdr3_length: 15
v_call: TRBV27
clone_size: many
cdr3_aa: CASSLSGPYQETQYF
cdr3_nt: TGTGCCAGCAGTTTATCAGGGCCGTACCAAGAGACCCAGTACTTC

d_call: TRBD1
j_call: TRBJ2-3
cdr3_length: 14
v_call: TRBV29-1
clone_size: many
cdr3_aa: CSARTGTETDTQYF
cdr3_nt: TGCAGCGCGAGAACTGGGACAGAGACAGATACGCAGTATTTT

d_call: .
j_call: TRBJ1-6
cdr3_length: 15
v_call: TRBV6-1
clone_size: many
cdr3_aa: CASSSHRDDNSPLHF
cdr3_nt: TGTGCCAGCAGTTCCCATCGGGATGATAATTCACCCCTCCACTTT

d_call: .
j_call: TRBJ2-7
cdr3_length: 17
v_call: TRBV24-1
clone_size: many
cdr3_aa: CATINSGGGKAIHEQYF
cdr3_nt: TGTGCCACCATAAATAGTGGGGGAGGAAAAGCGATCCACGAGCAGTACTTC

d_call: .
j_call: TRBJ2-7
cdr3_length: 14
v_call: TRBV28
clone_size: many
cdr3_aa: CASSLSWGAGEQYF
cdr3_nt: TGTGCCAGCAGTTTATCATGGGGGGCTGGGGAGCAGTACTTC

d_call: .
j_call: TRBJ1-6
cdr3_length: 12
v_call: TRBV3-1
clone_size: many
cdr3_aa: CASSQEGSPLHF
cdr3_nt: TGTGCCAGCAGCCAAGAAGGGTCACCCCTCCACTTT

d_call: TRBD2
j_call: TRBJ2-5
cdr3_length: 12
v_call: TRBV20-1
clone_size: few
cdr3_aa: CSATTGLETQHF
cdr3_nt: TGCAGTGCTACTACGGGACTAGAGACCCAGCACTTC

d_call: TRBD1
j_call: TRBJ2-7
cdr3_length: 17
v_call: TRBV27
clone_size: many
cdr3_aa: CASSSYLSGMTGDEQYF
cdr3_nt: TGTGCCAGCAGTTCGTACCTCTCTGGGATGACAGGGGACGAGCAGTACTTC

d_call: .
j_call: TRBJ1-1
cdr3_length: 18
v_call: TRBV20-1
clone_size: many
cdr3_aa: CSARSHHSDVWANTEAFF
cdr3_nt: TGCAGTGCCCGCTCTCACCATTCCGACGTTTGGGCCAACACTGAAGCTTTCTTT

d_call: TRBD1
j_call: TRBJ2-7
cdr3_length: 16
v_call: TRBV12-3/TRBV12-4
clone_size: many
cdr3_aa: CASSTRDRGRWYEQYF
cdr3_nt: TGTGCCAGCAGTACTCGGGACAGGGGGCGATGGTACGAGCAGTACTTC

d_call: .
j_call: TRBJ1-5
cdr3_length: 16
v_call: TRBV6-1
clone_size: many
cdr3_aa: CASSEAMFKGNQPQHF
cdr3_nt: TGTGCCAGCAGTGAAGCAATGTTCAAGGGCAATCAGCCCCAGCATTTT

d_call: TRBD1
j_call: TRBJ2-1
cdr3_length: 16
v_call: TRBV2
clone_size: .
cdr3_aa: CASSVEGASFYNEQFF
cdr3_nt: TGTGCCAGCAGTGTCGAGGGGGCGAGTTTTTACAATGAGCAGTTCTTC

d_call: .
j_call: TRBJ2-4
cdr3_length: 12
v_call: TRBV3-1
clone_size: .
cdr3_aa: CASGRGENIQYF
cdr3_nt: TGTGCCAGCGGCAGGGGGGAAAACATTCAGTACTTC

d_call: .
j_call: TRBJ2-1
cdr3_length: 13
v_call: TRBV20-1
clone_size: many
cdr3_aa: CSARDDRYNEQFF
cdr3_nt: TGCAGTGCTAGAGATGACCGTTACAATGAGCAGTTCTTC

d_call: .
j_call: TRBJ2-7
cdr3_length: 11
v_call: TRBV5-1
clone_size: .
cdr3_aa: CASRPGVEQYF
cdr3_nt: TGTGCCAGCCGCCCCGGGGTCGAGCAGTACTTC

d_call: TRBD1
j_call: TRBJ1-2
cdr3_length: 15
v_call: TRBV6-1
clone_size: many
cdr3_aa: CASSVVGTGKYGYTF
cdr3_nt: TGTGCCAGCAGTGTTGTAGGGACAGGGAAGTATGGCTACACCTTC

d_call: TRBD1
j_call: TRBJ1-3
cdr3_length: 16
v_call: TRBV5-6
clone_size: .
cdr3_aa: CASSLPGQSSGNTIYF
cdr3_nt: TGTGCCAGCAGCCTCCCGGGACAGTCCTCTGGAAACACCATATATTTT

d_call: .
j_call: TRBJ2-5
cdr3_length: 14
v_call: TRBV2
clone_size: many
cdr3_aa: CASSERGLKETQYF
cdr3_nt: TGTGCCAGCAGTGAGCGGGGACTGAAAGAGACCCAGTACTTC

d_call: .
j_call: TRBJ2-5
cdr3_length: 13
v_call: TRBV6-1
clone_size: many
cdr3_aa: CASRSGFEETQYF
cdr3_nt: TGTGCCAGCAGGAGCGGGTTCGAAGAGACCCAGTACTTC

d_call: TRBD1
j_call: TRBJ1-2
cdr3_length: 16
v_call: TRBV28
clone_size: many
cdr3_aa: CASSHHPGTGNYGYTF
cdr3_nt: TGTGCCAGCAGTCACCACCCCGGGACAGGGAACTATGGCTACACCTTC

d_call: TRBD2
j_call: TRBJ2-2
cdr3_length: 17
v_call: TRBV20-1
clone_size: many
cdr3_aa: CSARDRAREGGTGELFF
cdr3_nt: TGCAGTGCTAGAGATAGGGCGCGGGAGGGCGGCACCGGGGAGCTGTTTTTT

d_call: .
j_call: TRBJ2-7
cdr3_length: 14
v_call: TRBV4-1
clone_size: .
cdr3_aa: CASSQAGAIYEQYF
cdr3_nt: TGCGCCAGCAGCCAAGCGGGAGCAATCTACGAGCAGTACTTC

d_call: .
j_call: TRBJ1-5
cdr3_length: 18
v_call: TRBV2
clone_size: many
cdr3_aa: CASSAEHTTTNPNQPQHF
cdr3_nt: TGTGCCAGCAGCGCCGAGCACACAACGACGAATCCCAATCAGCCCCAGCATTTT

d_call: .
j_call: TRBJ1-2
cdr3_length: 14
v_call: TRBV2
clone_size: many
cdr3_aa: CASSEAGAPYGYTF
cdr3_nt: TGTGCCAGCAGTGAAGCTGGGGCTCCCTATGGCTACACCTTC

d_call: .
j_call: TRBJ2-7
cdr3_length: 13
v_call: TRBV7-8
clone_size: many
cdr3_aa: CASSLRSTYEQYF
cdr3_nt: TGTGCCAGCAGCCTGCGATCCACCTACGAGCAGTACTTC

d_call: TRBD2
j_call: TRBJ2-1
cdr3_length: 17
v_call: TRBV5-1
clone_size: many
cdr3_aa: CASSLSSGGSSYNEQFF
cdr3_nt: TGCGCCAGCAGCTTGAGTAGCGGGGGCTCCTCCTACAATGAGCAGTTCTTC

d_call: TRBD1
j_call: TRBJ2-7
cdr3_length: 14
v_call: TRBV5-6
clone_size: few
cdr3_aa: CASSLGQGVDEQYF
cdr3_nt: TGTGCCAGCAGCTTGGGACAGGGCGTAGACGAGCAGTACTTC

d_call: .
j_call: TRBJ1-4
cdr3_length: 11
v_call: TRBV30
clone_size: many
cdr3_aa: CAWSVHEKLFF
cdr3_nt: TGTGCCTGGAGTGTACATGAAAAACTGTTTTTT

d_call: TRBD2
j_call: TRBJ2-5
cdr3_length: 17
v_call: TRBV27
clone_size: many
cdr3_aa: CASSLFGTSGSKETQYF
cdr3_nt: TGTGCCAGCAGTTTATTCGGAACTAGCGGGAGTAAAGAGACCCAGTACTTC

d_call: .
j_call: TRBJ1-6
cdr3_length: 19
v_call: TRBV5-1
clone_size: many
cdr3_aa: CASRLGAPRLSSYNSPLHF
cdr3_nt: TGCGCCAGCCGCCTTGGGGCGCCCAGGCTGAGCTCCTATAATTCACCCCTCCACTTT

d_call: .
j_call: TRBJ1-1
cdr3_length: 14
v_call: TRBV24-1
clone_size: .
cdr3_aa: CATEFLVPGIEAFF
cdr3_nt: TGTGCCACGGAGTTTCTAGTCCCCGGGATTGAAGCTTTCTTT

d_call: .
j_call: TRBJ2-1
cdr3_length: 13
v_call: TRBV19
clone_size: .
cdr3_aa: CASRKLLGHEQFF
cdr3_nt: TGTGCCAGTAGGAAGTTGCTGGGACACGAGCAGTTCTTC